The 9 T cell receptor beta chains listed next were all sequenced from one sample in a study of T cell responses to AZD1222 COVID-19 vaccine. Method: immunoSEQ multiplex PCR; TCRdb's copy keeps in-frame clones and lacks some. Of approximately 180,000 clones listed, 90% were seen once; the top ten hold roughly 4%. This material consisted of peripheral blood, taken 28 days after the second dose of the MenACWY control vaccine. All receptors derive from an adult who received the MenACWY meningococcal vaccine as a control.

The chain joins TRBV7-2 to TRBJ2-2; D unresolved. Germline values: CDR1 SGHTA, CDR2 FQGNSA. This CDR3 region has 14 residues. V gave up 4 bases and J gave up 6 bases, with 12 bases separating them. CDR3 amino acids: CASSSLTTAGELFF. CDR3 bases: TGTGCCAGCAGCTCCCTCACGACGGCCGGGGAGCTGTTTTTT.

This rearrangement joins TRBV6-2 or TRBV6-3 to TRBJ2-7; 7 bases agree with TRBD1. J lost 2 bases, V lost 3 bases, and 7 bases had no gene match. Germline lookup yields CDR1 MNHEY and CDR2 SVGEGT. The CDR3 is 15 residues long. This CDR3 reads CASSYAPDRAYEQYF. The CDR3 nucleotides are TGTGCCAGCAGTTATGCCCCCGACAGGGCCTACGAGCAGTACTTC.

The count of this clone is one. This chain uses TRBV18 with TRBJ1-2; D might be TRBD1 (5 bases). V dropped 3 bases and J dropped 2 bases, with 7 bases sitting between them. CDR1 KGHSH and CDR2 LQKENI come from the germline V gene. The CDR3 spans 13 residues. CDR3 sequence: CASSPTENYGYTF. The CDR3 nucleotides read TGTGCCAGCTCACCGACAGAAAACTATGGCTACACCTTC.

The chain recombines TRBV28 with TRBJ2-6; D unresolved. V lost 7 bases, J lost 0 bases, and 7 bases lay in between. The CDR3 consists of 14 residues. Per the germline V gene, CDR1 is MDHEN and CDR2 is SYDVKM. The CDR3 DNA reads TGTGCCAGCACAGGCAACTCTGGGGCCAACGTCCTGACTTTC. Protein sequence: CASTGNSGANVLTF.

V gene TRBV7-9 combines with J gene TRBJ1-4; 7 bases match TRBD1. Germline CDR1 reads SEHNR; CDR2 reads FQNEAQ (reference sequence). After removal of 5 bases from V and 0 bases from J, the junction contained 6 bases not matched to a gene. CDR3 length: 16 amino acids. Here the CDR3 reads CASSPPGTATNEKLFF. CDR3 sequence (DNA): TGTGCCAGCAGCCCCCCAGGGACAGCAACTAATGAAAAACTGTTTTTT. The full variable domain, in which reference TRBV7-9 and TRBJ1-4 provide the parts outside the CDR3, is DTGVSQNPRHKITKRGQNVTFRCDPISEHNRLYWYRQTLGQGPEFLTYFQNEAQLEKSRLLSDRFSAERPKGSFSTLEIQRTEQGDSAMYLCASSPPGTATNEKLFFGSGTQLSVL.

This sequence joins TRBV30 and TRBJ1-5, with TRBD1 matching over 9 bases. Germline V gene sequence: CDR1 GTSNPN, CDR2 SVGIG (reference sequence). V was clipped by 5 bases and J by 5 bases; unmatched bases: 4. The CDR3 runs 13 residues. The CDR3: CAWSRQGDQPQHF. CDR3 coding DNA: TGTGCCTGGTCTCGACAGGGGGATCAGCCCCAGCATTTT.

V gene TRBV2 combines with J gene TRBJ2-7; 9 bases fit TRBD1. Unmatched junction bases numbered 8, after V lost 11 bases and J lost 0 bases. CDR3 length equals 14 residues. Germline CDR1 is SNHLY and CDR2 is FYNNEI. The CDR3 sequence: CASTPDRGSYEQYF. The CDR3 region has the DNA TGTGCCTCCACACCGGACAGGGGCTCCTACGAGCAGTACTTC.

The V gene is TRBV7-3, the J gene TRBJ1-2; D unresolved. Trimming took 5 bases from V and 2 from J, leaving 9 bases between them. The CDR3 is 13 amino acids. The V gene's germline CDR1 is SGHTA and CDR2 FQGTGA. CDR3 sequence (DNA): TGTGCCAGCAGCCCATACGGAAACTATGGCTACACCTTC. Protein: CASSPYGNYGYTF.

The chain recombines TRBV7-9 with TRBJ2-6; D possibly corresponds to TRBD1 (6 bases). CDR3 length equals 18 residues. Germline values: CDR1 SEHNR, CDR2 FQNEAQ (reference sequence). V was clipped by 4 bases and J by 0 bases, with 16 bases between them. CDR3 DNA sequence: TGTGCCAGCAGCTCGACAGGAGAGGGGTACTCTGGGGCCAACGTCCTGACTTTC. It specifies CASSSTGEGYSGANVLTF.